The text below deals with one T cell receptor (beta chain). Antigen: not known. Regions amplified from RNA transcripts were the TCR beta CDR3 regions. TCR CDR3 regions were first amplified by RT-PCR with HTBI primers. TCRdb independently ran MiXCR on the multiplex PCR reads; one entry per CDR3 protein. The sample contains 450,000 to 550,000 distinct CDR3 sequences, about 24% of which appear only once. This sample is part of a study of T cells in Graves' hyperthyroidism and ophthalmopathy. Study at large: Peripheral blood was obtained at initial diagnosis, preceding any treatment.

Study-level findings and limits: Separation of ophthalmopathy from stable hyperthyroidism was achieved by a 13 V-J model. Blood samples included most of the expanded thyroid clonotypes exceeding 0.001. The model anticipated ophthalmopathy a median approximately 6.7 months pre-onset.

This TCR was recovered from a woman in her thirties with Graves' ophthalmopathy. The source material was blood.

This CDR3 reads CASSPWGKGTEAFF. DNA of the CDR3: TGTGCCAGCTCACCTTGGGGAAAGGGAACTGAAGCTTTCTTT. The V gene is TRBV18, the J gene TRBJ1-1; D is ambiguous. Between the trimmed V and J ends, which lost 3 bases and 5 bases, there was a span of 13 bases. CDR1 is KGHSH, CDR2 LQKENI, per germline. This CDR3 region has 14 residues.